This TCR beta chain was sequenced for a study of OX40 agonist ivuxolimab in advanced cancers. Study observations and caveats: CD4+ and CD8+ blood T cells expanded clonally by week 6 at 0.1 to 3.0 mg/kg. In CD8+ T cells, expanded clones were on average more numerous than in CD4+.

Profiled with immunoSEQ multiplex PCR; TCRdb holds only in-frame clones, not every one. The data hold about 25,000 clones, with 70% to 90% observed a single time. Of note for this clone: Its target is unknown.

V was clipped by 4 bases and J by 3 bases, with 13 bases between them. CDR1 and CDR2 (germline): SEHNR, FQNEAQ (reference sequence). There are 15 residues in the CDR3. This clonotype originated in an adult with an advanced solid tumor such as melanoma, head and neck, liver or kidney cancer. The chain carries TRBV7-9 and TRBJ1-5, with D possibly TRBD1 on 5 matching bases. Sequences were derived from CD4+ or CD8+ T cells sorted from blood, sampled in a trial of the OX40 agonist ivuxolimab. The DNA of the CDR3 is TGTGCCAGCAGCTCCTGGGGGGAAGCCAATCAGCCCCAGCATTTT. Encoded protein: CASSSWGEANQPQHF.